What follows are 31 T cell receptor beta chains derived from one specimen sequenced in a study of a mutant IDH1 vaccine in newly diagnosed glioma. Some clones are missing from TCRdb's copy, which holds only in-frame ones; the method was immunoSEQ multiplex PCR. The sample consists of tens of thousands of clones, 84% of them appearing once. Time point meaning: week 35, safety follow-up. Each dose delivered 300 ug of mutant IDH1 20-mer peptide subcutaneously with imiquimod. For these receptors, no antigen is known. The material was PBMCs, obtained from a glioma patient whose treatment included an IDH1 peptide vaccine. These receptors came from a woman younger than 30 with glioma.

This clone has a single count. The DNA for the CDR3 is TGTGCCAGCCGCCGGTCAGGGACGTACTCCTACGAGCAGTACTTC. It is translated as CASRRSGTYSYEQYF. This chain connects TRBV6-7 to TRBJ2-7, with D tentatively TRBD1 or TRBD2 (5 bases each). TRBV6-7 is designated an ORF whose function remains uncertain. Trimming stripped 8 bases from V and 0 bases from J, with 17 bases between. The CDR3 contains 15 residues.

This clone was recorded a few times. The V and J genes are TRBV29-1 and TRBJ1-2; TRBD1 aligns across 9 bases. J was trimmed by 3 bases and V by 6 bases; bases with no gene match: 8. The CDR3 extends over 14 amino acids. Germline assignment: CDR1 SQVTM and CDR2 ANQGSEA. The CDR3 coding sequence is TGCAGCGTCCAAACACAGGGGGCAGACTATGGCTACACCTTC. It yields the protein CSVQTQGADYGYTF.

J is TRBJ1-3 and V is TRBV6-1; 7 bases are shared with TRBD1. Looked up from germline, CDR1 is MNHNS and CDR2 is SASEGT. The junction had 12 bases not matched to a gene; V was cut back by 1 base and J by 0 bases. The CDR3 is made up of 19 amino acids. CDR3 bases: TGTGCCAGCAGTGAAGTCCCAGGGGGGTATGTCACCTCTGGAAACACCATATATTTT. As protein: CASSEVPGGYVTSGNTIYF.

In nucleotides, the CDR3 is TGTGCCAGCAGCCCCCTTATAGGGGCCGGTAACTATGGCTACACCTTC. Translating gives CASSPLIGAGNYGYTF. V usage is TRBV5-6 and J usage is TRBJ1-2; D is possibly TRBD1 (5 bases). Germline values: CDR1 SGHDT, CDR2 YYEEEE. This CDR3 region has 16 residues. Trimming pared 4 bases from V and 1 base from J, leaving 17 bases between.

V gene TRBV5-1 combines with J gene TRBJ1-2; D might be TRBD1 (5 bases). The CDR3 extends over 14 amino acids. Trimming pared 4 bases from V and 7 bases from J, leaving 17 bases between. Per germline, CDR1 SGHRS and CDR2 YFSETQ. The CDR3 reads CASSVRGRTSGYTF. Here the CDR3 DNA reads TGCGCCAGCAGCGTCCGGGGACGGACGAGTGGCTACACCTTC.

The chain links TRBV10-3 to TRBJ2-3; D ambiguous. Trimming pared 10 bases from V and 0 bases from J, leaving 8 bases between. The CDR3 totals 12 residues. Germline assignment: CDR1 ENHRY and CDR2 SYGVKD. The CDR3 DNA reads as TGTGCCACCCATTCTAGCACAGATACGCAGTATTTT. Amino acids: CATHSSTDTQYF.

V is TRBV4-3 and J is TRBJ2-6; D gene unclear. V lost 0 bases to trimming and J lost 0 bases, with 12 bases between them. This CDR3 contains 18 residues. CDR1 is LGHNA and CDR2 is YSLEER in the germline V gene. CDR3 DNA: TGCGCCAGCAGCCAAGACCCCGACACGAGCTCTGGGGCCAACGTCCTGACTTTC. This gives the protein CASSQDPDTSSGANVLTF.

The gene calls are TRBV21-1 and TRBJ2-7; the D call of TRBD2 is as the table states it, not checked on the DNA. TRBV21-1 is a known pseudogene. CDR3 length: 15 amino acids. The chain's CDR3 is CASSCRLLGSYEQYF. The CDR3 DNA reads TGTGCCAGCAGCTGCCGGCTCCTAGGTTCCTACGAGCAGTACTTC.

The V gene is TRBV6-1, the J gene TRBJ2-1, with TRBD2 as a possible D gene (5 bases). Germline V CDR1 and CDR2: MNHNS, SASEGT. The CDR3 sequence is 13 residues long. The germline V and J ends were trimmed by 10 bases and 8 bases, with 18 bases remaining between them. DNA of the CDR3: TGTGCCACCCGGCGGGCGAGGGCCTATGAGCAGTTCTTC. This sequence encodes CATRRARAYEQFF.

The rearrangement uses TRBV11-3 and TRBJ2-7; 7 positions agree with TRBD1. The V and J ends lost 5 bases and 6 bases, in that order; junction bases with no gene match: 7. CDR3 length: 13 residues. The germline V gene has CDR1 SGHNT and CDR2 YENEEA. In DNA form, the CDR3 reads TGTGCCAGCAGCCGGGACAGCTTGGGCGAGCAGTACTTC. Its protein product is CASSRDSLGEQYF. The variable domain in full, completed from reference TRBV11-3 and TRBJ2-7, reads EAGVVQSPRYKIIEKKQPVAFWCNPISGHNTLYWYLQNLGQGPELLIRYENEEAVDDSQLPKDRFSAERLKGVDSTLKIQPAELGDSAVYLCASSRDSLGEQYFGPGTRLTVT.

Only a few counts were recorded for this clone. The chain employs TRBV28 and TRBJ2-3; D uncertain. The CDR3 extends over 12 amino acids. CDR1 and CDR2 (germline): MDHEN, SYDVKM. V lost 6 bases and J lost 6, with 10 bases in between. The CDR3 spells CASRTPADTQYF. CDR3 sequence (DNA): TGTGCCAGCAGGACCCCCGCGGATACGCAGTATTTT.

This clone was observed a handful of times. The chain has TRBV19 and TRBJ1-5; TRBD1 is a possible D gene (5 bases). CDR3 length equals 13 residues. The V end lost 10 bases, the J end lost 4 bases, and 14 bases lay between the germline ends. Germline V gene data show CDR1 as LNHDA and CDR2 as SQIVND (reference sequence). As DNA, the CDR3 is TGTGCCACTTGGGACGGCCAAAATCAGCCCCAGCATTTT. This gives the protein CATWDGQNQPQHF.

The J gene is TRBJ2-5, the V gene TRBV5-1; a weak D match, TRBD2 (5 bases). This CDR3 is built from 14 residues. Looked up from germline, CDR1 is SGHRS and CDR2 is YFSETQ. V was trimmed by 0 bases and J by 2 bases, leaving 8 bases between them. The CDR3 nucleotides read TGCGCCAGCAGCTTGGCCGGGAATCAAGAGACCCAGTACTTC. Translating gives CASSLAGNQETQYF.

This sequence joins TRBV12-5 and TRBJ1-5; D gene uncertain. The CDR3 is 13 residues long. The V gene lost 1 base and the J gene lost 7 bases, with 8 bases spanning the gap. Germline V gene sequence: CDR1 LGHNT, CDR2 FRNRAP. The CDR3 nucleotides are TGTGCTAGTGGTTTGGAGGAGCGGCAGCCCCAGCATTTT. Protein: CASGLEERQPQHF.

This chain links TRBV4-2 with TRBJ2-7; no clear D gene. The CDR3 consists of 15 residues. Germline V lookup: CDR1 LGHNA, CDR2 YNFKEQ. V was pared by 1 base and J by 4 bases, with 14 bases between. DNA of the CDR3: TGTGCCAGCAGCCAAGCCCCACCCCCCTCTTACGAGCAGTACTTC. Amino acids: CASSQAPPPSYEQYF.

The chain links TRBV18 to TRBJ2-3; no clear D. The CDR3 length is 15 residues. Germline assignment: CDR1 KGHSH and CDR2 LQKENI. Trimming removed 4 bases from V and 2 bases from J, with 13 bases in between. CDR3 nucleotide sequence: TGTGCCAGCTCACTATCCGGCGGAGACACAGATACGCAGTATTTT. Encoded protein: CASSLSGGDTDTQYF.

This clone was detected only once. The V and J genes are TRBV5-4 and TRBJ2-7; D remains ambiguous. Trimming removed 0 bases from V and 1 base from J, with 8 bases in between. Germline V gives CDR1 SGHNT, CDR2 YYREEE (reference sequence). This CDR3 region has 14 residues. CDR3 bases: TGTGCCAGCAGCTTGGACTCGGTATCCTACGAGCAGTACTTC. Translating gives CASSLDSVSYEQYF. Looking up the rest from reference TRBV5-4 and TRBJ2-7 gives the full variable domain: ETGVTQSPTHLIKTRGQQVTLRCSSQSGHNTVSWYQQALGQGPQFIFQYYREEENGRGNFPPRFSGLQFPNYSSELNVNALELDDSALYLCASSLDSVSYEQYFGPGTRLTVT.

This rearrangement joins TRBV5-1 to TRBJ2-7, with D hard to call. The CDR3 runs 16 residues. Germline assignment: CDR1 SGHRS and CDR2 YFSETQ. Trimming left V 5 bases short and J 6 bases short, with 24 bases between. The CDR3 here is CASSPALGPSEREQYF. In DNA form, the CDR3 reads TGCGCCAGCAGTCCGGCCCTGGGCCCCTCCGAGCGCGAGCAGTACTTC.

The gene calls are TRBV19 and TRBJ2-2; tentative D call: TRBD2 (5 bases). CDR3 length: 14 residues. Per germline, CDR1 LNHDA and CDR2 SQIVND (reference sequence). Trimming shortened V by 7 bases and J by 6 bases, and 15 bases separated the two germline ends. The CDR3 reads CASTLISGAGELFF. CDR3 DNA: TGTGCCAGTACCCTGATCTCCGGGGCCGGGGAGCTGTTTTTT.

The chain joins TRBV10-3 to TRBJ2-4; D tentatively reads TRBD1 or TRBD2 (5 bases each). The ends were cut back, 4 bases at V and 14 bases at J, with 12 bases in the middle. CDR1 and CDR2 (germline): ENHRY, SYGVKD. The CDR3 runs 11 residues. The CDR3 region has the DNA TGTGCCATCAGTGCAGCCGGGACGAAGTACTTC. Amino acid sequence: CAISAAGTKYF.

This sequence joins TRBV30 and TRBJ2-7; tentative D call: TRBD1 (6 bases). Germline V gives CDR1 GTSNPN, CDR2 SVGIG (reference sequence). This CDR3 contains 16 residues. V lost 3 bases to trimming and J lost 5 bases, with 23 bases between them. The CDR3 sequence is CAWSPDRTSVGHEQYF. The CDR3 region has the DNA TGTGCCTGGAGCCCAGACAGGACCTCGGTGGGCCACGAGCAGTACTTC.

The chain couples TRBV5-6 to TRBJ1-2; TRBD1 matches at 7 bases. This CDR3 is built from 13 residues. Losses at the gene ends were 2 bases for V and 2 bases for J; bases not matched to a gene: 0. Germline loops: CDR1 SGHDT, CDR2 YYEEEE. Here the CDR3 DNA reads TGTGCCAGCAGCTTACAGGGGAACTATGGCTACACCTTC. It is translated as CASSLQGNYGYTF. Supplemented by reference TRBV5-6 and TRBJ1-2, the full variable domain reads DAGVTQSPTHLIKTRGQQVTLRCSPKSGHDTVSWYQQALGQGPQFIFQYYEEEERQRGNFPDRFSGHQFPNYSSELNVNALLLGDSALYLCASSLQGNYGYTFGSGTRLTVV.

This chain links TRBV5-5 with TRBJ2-5; no definite D call. The V gene's germline CDR1 is SGHKS and CDR2 YYEKEE (reference sequence). V was shortened by 4 bases and J by 0 bases, with 16 bases between the two germline ends. The CDR3 contains 16 residues. The CDR3 here is CASSLRALAHQETQYF. CDR3 DNA sequence: TGTGCCAGCAGCCTTCGTGCGCTCGCCCACCAAGAGACCCAGTACTTC.

This chain uses TRBV6-1 with TRBJ2-6; tentatively, D is TRBD1 (6 bases). The CDR3 has 14 residues. Germline V gene data show CDR1 as MNHNS and CDR2 as SASEGT. Trimming stripped 4 bases from V and 2 bases from J, with 6 bases between. In DNA, the CDR3 is TGTGCCAGCAGTGGGGGGCCTGGGGCCAACGTCCTGACTTTC. As protein: CASSGGPGANVLTF.

The CDR3 nucleotides are TGCAGCGTCCACAGGAAGCTCCAAGAGACCCAGTACTTC. This encodes CSVHRKLQETQYF. The genes are TRBV29-1 and TRBJ2-5; a weak D match, TRBD1 (5 bases). CDR3 length: 13 amino acids. Germline V gives CDR1 SQVTM, CDR2 ANQGSEA. V gave up 6 bases and J gave up 1 base, with 12 bases separating them.

The chain combines TRBV4-1 with TRBJ2-1, with D possibly being TRBD1 or TRBD2 (6 bases each). The CDR3 runs to 17 residues. V was trimmed by 0 bases and J by 6 bases, leaving 18 bases between them. The V gene's germline CDR1 is MGHRA and CDR2 YSYEKL. CDR3 DNA sequence: TGCGCCAGCAGCCAAGAGACCCTCTACCCGGGGGCCAATGAGCAGTTCTTC. This codes for CASSQETLYPGANEQFF.

This sequence joins TRBV19 and TRBJ2-6; possibly TRBD2 for D (6 bases). Trimming removed 6 bases from V and 7 bases from J, with 13 bases in between. The germline gives CDR1 LNHDA, CDR2 SQIVND (reference sequence). The CDR3 has 14 residues. The chain's CDR3 is CASRSAGGANVLTF. Written as DNA, the CDR3 is TGTGCCAGTAGGTCAGCGGGTGGTGCCAACGTCCTGACTTTC.

This clone showed up just once. The chain links TRBV30 to TRBJ1-2; TRBD1 aligns across 9 bases. The CDR3 spans 12 residues. The junction had 1 base not matched to a gene; V was cut back by 5 bases and J by 3 bases. Germline assignment: CDR1 GTSNPN and CDR2 SVGIG (reference sequence). CDR3 DNA sequence: TGTGCCTGGGGGGACAGGGACTATGGCTACACCTTC. Translation gives CAWGDRDYGYTF.

The chain uses TRBV15 and TRBJ2-3; 11 positions match TRBD1. Germline assignment: CDR1 LNHNV and CDR2 YYDKDF (reference sequence). This CDR3 has 16 amino acids. The V and J ends lost 5 bases and 3 bases, in that order; junction bases with no gene match: 7. The CDR3: CATSRRGTGGTDTQYF. The DNA for the CDR3 is TGTGCCACCAGCCGAAGGGGGACAGGGGGGACAGATACGCAGTATTTT.

This rearrangement joins TRBV18 to TRBJ2-7; D tentatively fits TRBD1 or TRBD2 (5 bases each). The germline gives CDR1 KGHSH, CDR2 LQKENI. V dropped 3 bases and J dropped 1 base, with 13 bases sitting between them. This CDR3 region has 15 residues. The CDR3 region has the DNA TGTGCCAGCTCACCGGGGCCACTAGTATCCTACGAGCAGTACTTC. Translated, it gives CASSPGPLVSYEQYF.

The chain couples TRBV10-3 to TRBJ2-5; the match to TRBD1 covers 7 bases. CDR1 is ENHRY, CDR2 SYGVKD, per germline. CDR3 length: 14 residues. V dropped 6 bases and J dropped 2; count of bases not matched to a gene: 6. CDR3 nucleotides: TGTGCCATCAGCCCGGGACAGCCTCAAGAGACCCAGTACTTC. Encoded protein: CAISPGQPQETQYF.